Here is one T cell receptor beta chain with its context. This clone was found a few times. Its cognate antigen has yet to be identified. Per-base quality was not reported, and no clone a single base away is much larger than it. This sample was taken from a study of blood T cell repertoires in COVID-19 (TCRdb year 2020). Turning to the overall study: Samples from collaborators originated in the United States, Italy and Spain and spanned both the acute and convalescent phases of COVID-19. The material from the prospective study consisted of cDNA or gDNA derived from T cells, B-cell-depleted T cells, or PBMCs. A freely available public database, intended as a resource for researchers studying the immune response to SARS-CoV-2, is where the repertoires were released. The samples were drawn from two sources: the first 160 participants of the ongoing ImmuneRACE study, and over 1,000 subjects contributed by 6 global collaborators. Deeply sampled blood TCRbeta repertoires from subjects exposed to, actively infected with, or recovered from COVID-19 were included in the dataset. Sample metadata almost always included a de-identified subject ID, COVID-19 status, age in years and sex. Where HLA class I and class II types were available, the types were taken from metadata supplied by the sample provider, not from assay-based typing. The study at large found these results: How much clinical and demographic metadata was included differed by source and by participant, and the metadata was provided uncurated.

The immunoSEQ Assay, a bias-controlled multiplex PCR, was used to amplify TCRbeta CDR3 regions from genomic DNA. The original pipeline was this. Nucleated cell counts per sample were estimated from amplification of reference gene primers within the assay. To quantify the absolute abundance of each unique TCRbeta CDR3 rearrangement, sequence reads were collapsed and filtered. For each sample, productive Simpson clonality was calculated as the square root of Simpson's diversity index across productive rearrangements. The source is immuneACCESS, and TCRdb retained only in-frame sequences with V and J called. Part of the clones is not carried over; for the studies checked, unresolved V genes explain less than half of this, and the remainder is unexplained. The V and J calls and the clone size are those of that table, but D and trimming were determined from the DNA. The sample yields 200,000 or so clones; around 86% were counted once. The ten largest account for about 4.5% of the sample.

The CDR3, cysteine through phenylalanine, is 12 amino acids long. Just CDR3 DNA is preserved here, 36 bases in frame from base 1. Clipping removes 6 bases from V and 6 bases from J, with 2 as the unmatched junction base count. Whole blood was collected in K2EDTA tubes by collaborating institutions according to the institutions' own protocols. For TCRbeta analysis, collaborators shipped samples in one of three forms: frozen whole blood, isolated PBMCs, or DNA extracted from either of those sample types. The sequence joins TRBV12-3 or TRBV12-4 to TRBJ1-5; 7 nucleotides in the junction match TRBD1. This clonotype was obtained from a man aged 50 or older with acute or convalescent COVID-19. The sample was peripheral blood. The CDR3 loop reads CASSNRGQPQHF. The bases read TGTGCCAGCAGCAACAGGGGTCAGCCCCAGCATTTT.